The 25 T cell receptor beta chains below come from one sample, sequenced in a study of cytotoxic CD8 clonotypes in ibrutinib-treated CLL. Assay used: immunoSEQ multiplex PCR; TCRdb lists only in-frame clones, some missing. The table records around 200,000 clones, over 65% of them present only once. This specimen was PBMCs, taken after 12 months of ibrutinib treatment. These TCRs come from a human donor with chronic lymphocytic leukemia.

This clone showed up just a few times. The genes are TRBV29-1 and TRBJ1-2, with 8 bases fitting TRBD1. Trimming at V came to 6 bases and at J to 0 bases, leaving 0 bases not matched to a gene. Germline assignment: CDR1 SQVTM and CDR2 ANQGSEA. The CDR3 extends over 12 amino acids. Here the CDR3 reads CSVGQANYGYTF. Written as DNA, the CDR3 is TGCAGCGTGGGACAGGCTAACTATGGCTACACCTTC.

The V and J genes are TRBV29-1 and TRBJ2-7; D not resolved. This CDR3 is built from 13 residues. The germline V gene has CDR1 SQVTM and CDR2 ANQGSEA. The V end lost 2 bases, the J end lost 5 bases, and 13 bases lay between the germline ends. The CDR3 DNA follows: TGCAGCGTTGAACGGGCGTCGTCTAACGAGCAGTACTTC. Residues: CSVERASSNEQYF.

The rearrangement links TRBV7-2 to TRBJ1-5, with TRBD1 matching 9 bases. Trimming at V came to 5 bases and at J to 3 bases, leaving 5 bases not matched to a gene. Germline assignment: CDR1 SGHTA and CDR2 FQGNSA. This CDR3 has 15 residues. The CDR3 region is CASSPGTGYNQPQHF. CDR3 DNA sequence: TGTGCCAGCAGCCCAGGGACAGGGTACAATCAGCCCCAGCATTTT.

The sample holds a few counts of this clone. J is TRBJ2-2 and V is TRBV4-3; TRBD2 aligns across 7 bases. This CDR3 has 19 amino acids. CDR1 and CDR2 (germline): LGHNA, YSLEER. With 9 bases clipped from V and 6 bases from J, the junction kept 25 bases outside the gene matches. CDR3 residues: CASVIGDYASSRGAGELFF. The CDR3 DNA reads TGCGCCAGTGTGATCGGGGACTATGCATCCTCCCGAGGCGCCGGGGAGCTGTTTTTT.

The CDR3 sequence is CASSAMTGANYGYTF. Written as DNA, the CDR3 is TGTGCCAGCAGCGCCATGACAGGTGCTAACTATGGCTACACCTTC. J is TRBJ1-2 and V is TRBV9, with a tentative D call TRBD1 (6 bases). CDR3 length: 15 residues. CDR1 and CDR2 (germline): SGDLS, YYNGEE. The V end was cut by 3 bases, the J end by 0 bases, with 12 bases between.

The rearrangement uses TRBV7-9 and TRBJ2-7; D is possibly TRBD1 (5 bases). CDR1 and CDR2 (germline): SEHNR, FQNEAQ (reference sequence). V was trimmed by 5 bases and J by 3 bases, leaving 14 bases between them. This CDR3 spans 14 amino acids. CDR3 residues: CASSRQTTIYEQYF. The CDR3 nucleotides read TGTGCCAGCAGCAGACAGACCACAATCTACGAGCAGTACTTC.

This chain connects TRBV5-4 to TRBJ2-7, with 7 bases fitting TRBD2. Trimming cost V 1 base and J 2 bases; bases outside gene matches: 9. This CDR3 comprises 16 residues. Germline CDR1 is SGHNT and CDR2 is YYREEE (reference sequence). This chain's CDR3 is CASSLSPLAATYEQYF. DNA of the CDR3: TGTGCCAGCAGCTTGTCCCCTCTAGCGGCCACCTACGAGCAGTACTTC.

The V call is TRBV5-1, the J call TRBJ1-6; 9 nucleotides line up with TRBD1. In germline, CDR1 is SGHRS, CDR2 YFSETQ. Trimming cost V 4 bases and J 10 bases; bases outside gene matches: 9. The CDR3 length is 15 residues. The CDR3 DNA follows: TGCGCCAGCAGCCGCGGGACAGGGAGGGAATCACCCCTCCACTTT. This encodes CASSRGTGRESPLHF.

The CDR3 here is CASSQAGLADSYEQYF. CDR3 nucleotides: TGTGCCAGCAGCCAGGCCGGACTAGCGGATTCCTACGAGCAGTACTTC. The rearrangement uses TRBV4-2 and TRBJ2-7, with 10 bases fitting TRBD2. The V segment lost 3 bases and the J segment 1 base; nucleotides outside the gene matches: 6. Germline-derived CDR1 and CDR2 are LGHNA and YNFKEQ. This CDR3 comprises 16 residues.

In nucleotides, the CDR3 is TGTGCCAGCAGTGTGGACATTAACTATGGCTACACCTTC. Protein product: CASSVDINYGYTF. The V call is TRBV2, the J call TRBJ1-2; D is perhaps TRBD1 (5 bases). Deletions cut 4 bases from V and 1 base from J, with 7 bases between. Germline V gives CDR1 SNHLY, CDR2 FYNNEI. The CDR3 loop spans 13 amino acids.

The gene calls are TRBV6-5 and TRBJ2-7, with TRBD1 identical over 7 bases. CDR1 and CDR2 (germline): MNHEY, SVGAGI. V was clipped by 3 bases and J by 1 base; unmatched bases: 6. CDR3 length equals 15 residues. CDR3 in amino acids: CASSYRGRGSYEQYF. As DNA, the CDR3 is TGTGCCAGCAGTTATAGGGGCAGGGGGTCCTACGAGCAGTACTTC.

The chain recombines TRBV7-2 with TRBJ2-7; possible D gene TRBD1, 6 bases. Germline V CDR1 and CDR2: SGHTA, FQGNSA. CDR3 length: 13 amino acids. V gave up 5 bases and J gave up 5 bases, with 13 bases separating them. CDR3 nucleotides: TGTGCCAGCAGCGGCCAGGGGTATAACGAGCAGTACTTC. Protein: CASSGQGYNEQYF.

CDR3 amino acids: CSVADPARTYNEQFF. In DNA, the CDR3 is TGCAGCGTTGCGGATCCAGCCAGGACCTACAATGAGCAGTTCTTC. J is TRBJ2-1 and V is TRBV29-1; D is uncertain. Germline lookup yields CDR1 SQVTM and CDR2 ANQGSEA. Trimming cost V 4 bases and J 2 bases, with 15 bases left between them. This CDR3 is 15 amino acids long.

The chain carries TRBV6-5 and TRBJ1-5, with D possibly being TRBD1 (5 bases). CDR1 is MNHEY and CDR2 is SVGAGI in the germline V gene. This CDR3 is built from 14 residues. The V gene lost 7 bases and the J gene lost 3 bases, with 13 bases spanning the gap. The chain's CDR3 is CASTTDSPNQPQHF. As DNA, the CDR3 is TGTGCCAGCACTACAGACAGTCCCAATCAGCCCCAGCATTTT.

This chain joins TRBV4-1 and TRBJ2-7; D assignment may be TRBD1 or TRBD2 (6 bases each). The CDR3 extends over 13 amino acids. V gave up 6 bases and J gave up 6 bases, with 15 bases separating them. CDR1 and CDR2 from the germline V gene are MGHRA and YSYEKL. The CDR3 DNA is TGCGCCAGCAGACCTATCGGGGGCAGCGAGCAGTACTTC. It encodes CASRPIGGSEQYF.

This clone was observed a handful of times. The rearrangement links TRBV18 to TRBJ1-2; D is undetermined. The V end lost 2 bases, the J end lost 4 bases, and 17 bases lay between the germline ends. Germline V CDR1 and CDR2: KGHSH, LQKENI. The length of the CDR3 is 16 residues. The CDR3 region is CASSPSRLLETYGYTF. CDR3 in DNA: TGTGCCAGCTCACCATCCAGACTACTTGAGACCTATGGCTACACCTTC.

This sequence joins TRBV5-6 and TRBJ2-1; 9 bases fit TRBD1. Germline assignment: CDR1 SGHDT and CDR2 YYEEEE. The CDR3 consists of 14 residues. Trimming removed 1 base from V and 9 bases from J; junction bases left unmatched: 5. The CDR3 sequence is CASSLWDRDVEQFF. CDR3 in DNA: TGTGCCAGCAGCTTGTGGGACAGGGACGTTGAGCAGTTCTTC.

The chain uses TRBV5-6 and TRBJ2-7; unclear D gene. V shed 1 base and J shed 8 bases, with 7 bases lying between them. The CDR3 spans 11 residues. Germline V gene data show CDR1 as SGHDT and CDR2 as YYEEEE. CDR3 in amino acids: CASSLRSKQYF. Here the CDR3 DNA reads TGTGCCAGCAGCTTGAGAAGCAAGCAGTACTTC. Complete variable domain (other parts from reference TRBV5-6 and TRBJ2-7): DAGVTQSPTHLIKTRGQQVTLRCSPKSGHDTVSWYQQALGQGPQFIFQYYEEEERQRGNFPDRFSGHQFPNYSSELNVNALLLGDSALYLCASSLRSKQYFGPGTRLTVT.

Many counts were recorded for this clone. This chain links TRBV4-1 with TRBJ2-3; a possible D gene is TRBD2 (6 bases). Germline CDR1 MGHRA, CDR2 YSYEKL. The V end lost 0 bases, the J end lost 6 bases, and 16 bases lay between the germline ends. The CDR3 has 16 amino acids. The CDR3 loop reads CASSQDGAGRTDTQYF. CDR3 DNA: TGCGCCAGCAGCCAAGATGGGGCGGGGCGGACGGATACGCAGTATTTT.

The V and J genes are TRBV9 and TRBJ2-7; 7 bases map to TRBD2. V was clipped by 2 bases and J by 3 bases; unmatched bases: 5. CDR1 and CDR2 (germline): SGDLS, YYNGEE. The CDR3 runs to 14 residues. CDR3: CASSVGRAYYEQYF. The CDR3 DNA is TGTGCCAGCAGCGTTGGGAGGGCTTACTACGAGCAGTACTTC.

The rearrangement joins TRBV30 to TRBJ1-5, with D maybe TRBD1 (5 bases). Trimming took off 0 bases at V and 3 bases at J, with 15 bases between the two ends. The CDR3 consists of 16 residues. The germline CDR1 and CDR2 sequences are GTSNPN and SVGIG (reference sequence). CDR3 sequence: CAWSVLGAGLNQPQHF. The CDR3 DNA reads TGTGCCTGGAGTGTACTAGGGGCCGGACTCAATCAGCCCCAGCATTTT.

V usage is TRBV21-1 and J usage is TRBJ2-5. TRBV21-1 is flagged as a pseudogene. This CDR3 contains 16 residues. The CDR3 DNA follows: TGTGCCAGCAGCAGCTTGGGTACTGAGGTCAGGGAGACCCAGTACTTC. Protein: CASSSLGTEVRETQYF.

This sequence joins TRBV4-2 and TRBJ2-3; 13 bases line up with TRBD2. The CDR3 spans 15 residues. V was clipped by 1 base and J by 8 bases; unmatched bases: 3. The V gene's germline CDR1 is LGHNA and CDR2 YNFKEQ. The CDR3 reads CASSQVGTSGTTQYF. The CDR3 bases are TGTGCCAGCAGCCAAGTTGGGACTAGCGGGACTACGCAGTATTTT.

This clone has more than one count but fewer than ten. The genes are TRBV6-5 and TRBJ1-1, with 8 bases lining up with TRBD1. The CDR3 totals 16 residues. V lost 2 bases, J lost 5 bases, and 10 bases stayed unmatched. CDR1 and CDR2 (germline): MNHEY, SVGAGI. CDR3 region: CASSYHRQGRGTEAFF. The CDR3 DNA reads TGTGCCAGCAGTTACCACCGACAGGGGAGAGGTACTGAAGCTTTCTTT.

The chain is built from TRBV30 and TRBJ1-4; D is possibly TRBD1 (5 bases). The CDR3 contains 14 residues. Germline V lookup: CDR1 GTSNPN, CDR2 SVGIG (reference sequence). V dropped 4 bases and J dropped 8 bases, with 17 bases sitting between them. CDR3 sequence reads: CAWTGGRQGEKLFF. The DNA of the CDR3 is TGTGCCTGGACCGGGGGTCGGCAGGGCGAAAAACTGTTTTTT.